This section outlines one T cell receptor (beta chain) sequence together with its context. Sequenced by immunoSEQ multiplex PCR; TCRdb stores in-frame clones only, minus some. The table lists fewer than 85,000 clones, approximately 84% of them singletons. The entry originates in a study of identifying expanded T cells in peripheral blood. Between the trimmed V and J ends, which lost 1 base and 10 bases, there was a span of 6 bases. CDR3 length: 11 residues. From germline, CDR1 is SGHDT and CDR2 YYEEEE. This TCR derives from a person aged 18 to 75 in good health. Source material: blood. The chain links TRBV5-6 to TRBJ2-1; D unclear. CDR3 sequence: CASSLIYEQFF. As DNA, the CDR3 is TGTGCCAGCAGCTTGATTTACGAGCAGTTCTTC. Full variable domain (outside the CDR3, taken from reference TRBV5-6 and TRBJ2-1): DAGVTQSPTHLIKTRGQQVTLRCSPKSGHDTVSWYQQALGQGPQFIFQYYEEEERQRGNFPDRFSGHQFPNYSSELNVNALLLGDSALYLCASSLIYEQFFGPGTRLTVL.